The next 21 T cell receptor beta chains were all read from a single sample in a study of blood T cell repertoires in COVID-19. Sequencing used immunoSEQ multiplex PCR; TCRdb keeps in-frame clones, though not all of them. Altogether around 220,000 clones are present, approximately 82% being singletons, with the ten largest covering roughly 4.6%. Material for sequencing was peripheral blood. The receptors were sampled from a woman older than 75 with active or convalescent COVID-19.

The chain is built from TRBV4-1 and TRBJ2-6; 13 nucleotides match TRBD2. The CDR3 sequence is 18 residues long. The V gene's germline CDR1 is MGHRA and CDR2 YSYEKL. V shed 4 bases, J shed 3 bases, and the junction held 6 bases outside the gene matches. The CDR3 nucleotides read TGCGCCAGCAGCCGCACGGGACTAGCGGGAAGTGGGGCCAACGTCCTGACTTTC. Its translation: CASSRTGLAGSGANVLTF.

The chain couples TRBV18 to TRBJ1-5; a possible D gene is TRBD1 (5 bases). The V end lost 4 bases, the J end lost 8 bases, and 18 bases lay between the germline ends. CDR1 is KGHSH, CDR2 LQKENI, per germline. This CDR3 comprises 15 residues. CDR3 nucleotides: TGTGCCAGCTCACTTTCGGGACCGACGGGGGAGCCCCAGCATTTT. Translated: CASSLSGPTGEPQHF. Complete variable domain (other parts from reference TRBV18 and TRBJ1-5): NAGVMQNPRHLVRRRGQEARLRCSPMKGHSHVYWYRQLPEEGLKFMVYLQKENIIDESGMPKERFSAEFPKEGPSILRIQQVVRGDSAAYFCASSLSGPTGEPQHFGDGTRLSIL.

CDR3 DNA: TGTGCCAGCAGTTACTCGAGACGGGGGGGGAATGAGCAGTTCTTC. Its protein is CASSYSRRGGNEQFF. J is TRBJ2-1 and V is TRBV6-5; 8 bases line up with TRBD2. The V gene's germline CDR1 is MNHEY and CDR2 SVGAGI. The trim removed 0 bases at V and 7 bases at J, leaving 5 bases unmatched. The CDR3 has 15 residues.

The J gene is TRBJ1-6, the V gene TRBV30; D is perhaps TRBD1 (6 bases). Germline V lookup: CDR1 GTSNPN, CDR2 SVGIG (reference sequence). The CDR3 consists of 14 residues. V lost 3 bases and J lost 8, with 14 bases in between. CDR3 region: CAWRPTGSHSPLHF. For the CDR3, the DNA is TGTGCCTGGAGGCCAACAGGGTCCCATTCACCCCTCCACTTT. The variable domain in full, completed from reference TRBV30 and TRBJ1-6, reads SQTIHQWPATLVQPVGSPLSLECTVEGTSNPNLYWYRQAAGRGLQLLFYSVGIGQISSEVPQNLSASRPQDRQFILSSKKLLLSDSGFYLCAWRPTGSHSPLHFGNGTRLTVT.

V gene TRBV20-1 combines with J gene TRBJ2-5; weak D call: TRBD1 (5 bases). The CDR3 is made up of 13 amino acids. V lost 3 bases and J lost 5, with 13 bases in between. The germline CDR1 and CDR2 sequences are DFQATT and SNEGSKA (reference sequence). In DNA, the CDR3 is TGCAGTGCTAGTTCTCGCTACAGGGAGACCCAGTACTTC. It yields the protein CSASSRYRETQYF.

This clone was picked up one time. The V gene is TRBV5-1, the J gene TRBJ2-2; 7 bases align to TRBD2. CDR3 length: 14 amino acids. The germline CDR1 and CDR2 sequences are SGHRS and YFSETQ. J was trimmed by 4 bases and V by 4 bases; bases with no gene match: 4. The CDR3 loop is CASSGGSSTGELFF. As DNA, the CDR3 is TGCGCCAGCAGCGGCGGGAGTTCCACCGGGGAGCTGTTTTTT.

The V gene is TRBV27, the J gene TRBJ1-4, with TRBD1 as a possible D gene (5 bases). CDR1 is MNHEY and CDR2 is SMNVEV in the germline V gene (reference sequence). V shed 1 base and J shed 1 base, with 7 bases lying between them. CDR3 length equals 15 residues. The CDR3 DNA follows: TGTGCCAGCAGTTTATATAGGGGAACTAATGAAAAACTGTTTTTT. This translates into CASSLYRGTNEKLFF. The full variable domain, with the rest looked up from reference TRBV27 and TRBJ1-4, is EAQVTQNPRYLITVTGKKLTVTCSQNMNHEYMSWYRQDPGLGLRQIYYSMNVEVTDKGDVPEGYKVSRKEKRNFPLILESPSPNQTSLYFCASSLYRGTNEKLFFGSGTQLSVL.

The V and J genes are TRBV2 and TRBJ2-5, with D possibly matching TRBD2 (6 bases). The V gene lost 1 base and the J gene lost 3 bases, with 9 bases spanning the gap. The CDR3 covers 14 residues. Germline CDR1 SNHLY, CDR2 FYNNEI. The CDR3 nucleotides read TGTGCCAGCAGTGAAGGGCGGGGAGAAGAGACCCAGTACTTC. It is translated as CASSEGRGEETQYF.

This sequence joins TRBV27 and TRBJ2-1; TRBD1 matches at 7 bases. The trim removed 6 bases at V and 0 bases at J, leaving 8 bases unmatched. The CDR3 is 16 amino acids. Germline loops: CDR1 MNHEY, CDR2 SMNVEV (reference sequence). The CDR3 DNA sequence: TGTGCCAGCAGGATACAACAGGGGAGCTCCTACAATGAGCAGTTCTTC. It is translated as CASRIQQGSSYNEQFF.

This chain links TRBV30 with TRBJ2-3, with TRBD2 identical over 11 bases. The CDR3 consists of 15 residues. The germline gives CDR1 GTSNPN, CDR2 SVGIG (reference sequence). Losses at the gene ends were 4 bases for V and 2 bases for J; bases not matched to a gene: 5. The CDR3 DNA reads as TGTGCCTGGACTAGGGGACTAGCGGTCACAGATACGCAGTATTTT. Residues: CAWTRGLAVTDTQYF.

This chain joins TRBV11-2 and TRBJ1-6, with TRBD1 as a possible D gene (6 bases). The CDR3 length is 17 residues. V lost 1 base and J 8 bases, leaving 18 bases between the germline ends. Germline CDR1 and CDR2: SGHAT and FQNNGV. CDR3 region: CASSLGARQAGDSPLHF. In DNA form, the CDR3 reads TGTGCCAGCAGCTTAGGGGCACGGCAGGCAGGGGATTCACCCCTCCACTTT. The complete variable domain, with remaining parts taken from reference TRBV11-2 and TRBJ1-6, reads EAGVAQSPRYKIIEKRQSVAFWCNPISGHATLYWYQQILGQGPKLLIQFQNNGVVDDSQLPKDRFSAERLKGVDSTLKIQPAKLEDSAVYLCASSLGARQAGDSPLHFGNGTRLTVT.

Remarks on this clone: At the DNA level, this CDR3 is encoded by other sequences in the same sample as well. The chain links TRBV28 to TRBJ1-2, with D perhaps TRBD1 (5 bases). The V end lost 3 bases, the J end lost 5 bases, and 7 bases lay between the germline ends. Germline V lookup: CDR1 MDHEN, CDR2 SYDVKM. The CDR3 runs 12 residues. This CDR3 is CASSLGGYGYTF. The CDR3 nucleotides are TGTGCCAGCAGTTTGGGGGGGTATGGCTACACCTTC.

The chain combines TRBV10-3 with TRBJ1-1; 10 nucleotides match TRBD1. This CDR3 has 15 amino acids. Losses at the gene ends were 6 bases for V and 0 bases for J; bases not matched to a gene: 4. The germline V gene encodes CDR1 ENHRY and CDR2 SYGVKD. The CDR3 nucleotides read TGTGCCATCAGAAGGGACAGGGGTTTGAACACTGAAGCTTTCTTT. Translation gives CAIRRDRGLNTEAFF.

In nucleotides, the CDR3 is TGTGCCAGCAGCAGAGGGCAGCGTATCTATGGCTACACCTTC. It translates to CASSRGQRIYGYTF. This chain joins TRBV21-1 and TRBJ1-2. TRBV21-1 is a documented pseudogene. This CDR3 comprises 14 residues.

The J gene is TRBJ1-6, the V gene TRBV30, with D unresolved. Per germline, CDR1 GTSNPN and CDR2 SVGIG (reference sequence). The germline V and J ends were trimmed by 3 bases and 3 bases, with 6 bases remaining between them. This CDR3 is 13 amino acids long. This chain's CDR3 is CAWSRGYNSPLHF. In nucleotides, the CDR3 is TGTGCCTGGAGCCGGGGCTATAATTCACCCCTCCACTTT.

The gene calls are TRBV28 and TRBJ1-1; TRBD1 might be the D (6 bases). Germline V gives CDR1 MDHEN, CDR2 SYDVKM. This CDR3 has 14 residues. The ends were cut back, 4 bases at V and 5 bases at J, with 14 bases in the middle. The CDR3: CASSSSGGATEAFF. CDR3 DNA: TGTGCCAGCAGTTCGTCCGGGGGGGCGACTGAAGCTTTCTTT.

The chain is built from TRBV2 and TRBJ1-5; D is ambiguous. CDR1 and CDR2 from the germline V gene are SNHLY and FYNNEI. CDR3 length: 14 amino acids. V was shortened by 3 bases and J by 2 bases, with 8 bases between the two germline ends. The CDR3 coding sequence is TGTGCCAGCAGTGATAAGTGGCGCAATCAGCCCCAGCATTTT. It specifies CASSDKWRNQPQHF.

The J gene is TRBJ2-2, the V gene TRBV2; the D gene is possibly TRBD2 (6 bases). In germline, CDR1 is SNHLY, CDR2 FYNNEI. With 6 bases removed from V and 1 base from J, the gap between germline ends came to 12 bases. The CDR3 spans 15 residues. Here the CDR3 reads CASRKEGGNTGELFF. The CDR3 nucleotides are TGTGCCAGCAGGAAGGAGGGTGGGAACACCGGGGAGCTGTTTTTT. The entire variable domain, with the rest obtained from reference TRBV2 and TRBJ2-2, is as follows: EPEVTQTPSHQVTQMGQEVILRCVPISNHLYFYWYRQILGQKVEFLVSFYNNEISEKSEIFDDQFSVERPDGSNFTLKIRSTKLEDSAMYFCASRKEGGNTGELFFGEGSRLTVL.

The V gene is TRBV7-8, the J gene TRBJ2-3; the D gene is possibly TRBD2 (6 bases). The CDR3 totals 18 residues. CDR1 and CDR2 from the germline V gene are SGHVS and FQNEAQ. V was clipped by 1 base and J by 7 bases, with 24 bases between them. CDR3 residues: CASSLGGVAGGGLYTQYF. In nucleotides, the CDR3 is TGTGCCAGCAGCTTAGGTGGAGTTGCGGGTGGGGGGTTGTATACGCAGTATTTT.

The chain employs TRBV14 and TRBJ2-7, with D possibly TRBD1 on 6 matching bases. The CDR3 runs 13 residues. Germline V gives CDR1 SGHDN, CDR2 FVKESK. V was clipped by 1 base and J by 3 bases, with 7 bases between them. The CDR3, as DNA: TGTGCCAGCAGCCAAGGAGGGGGCTACGAGCAGTACTTC. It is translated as CASSQGGGYEQYF.

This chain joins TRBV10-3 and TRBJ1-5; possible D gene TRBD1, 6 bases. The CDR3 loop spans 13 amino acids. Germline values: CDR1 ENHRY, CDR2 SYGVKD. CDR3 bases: TGTGCAGCTCAGGGGAGTAGCAATCAGCCCCAGCATTTT. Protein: CAAQGSSNQPQHF.